The 4 T cell receptor beta chains below all came from one sample that was sequenced in a study of response to subunit inactivated influenza vaccine. TCRdb re-called the RT-PCR reads with MiXCR, one entry per CDR3 protein. The sample shows about 700,000 distinct CDR3 sequences, around 15% of them seen only once. This specimen was PBMCs from blood, taken less than 15 days before vaccination. These receptors came from a man between 45 and 60 years old who received an inactivated influenza vaccine.

Many counts were recorded for this clonotype. This chain connects TRBV7-2 to TRBJ2-7; D unclear. The CDR3 consists of 15 residues. V lost 2 bases, J lost 2 bases, and 13 bases lay in between. Germline loops: CDR1 SGHTA, CDR2 FQGNSA. The CDR3 nucleotides read TGTGCCAGCAGCTTAAGTGGAGCGACGGCCTACGAGCAGTACTTC. It yields the protein CASSLSGATAYEQYF.

This clonotype was seen a few times. This chain uses TRBV5-1 with TRBJ1-1; maybe TRBD1 (5 bases). The CDR3 covers 14 residues. CDR1 SGHRS and CDR2 YFSETQ come from the germline V gene. V lost 4 bases to trimming and J lost 1 base, with 11 bases between them. The CDR3 DNA reads TGCGCCAGCAGCACCCCGACAGAGAACACTGAAGCTTTCTTT. It yields the protein CASSTPTENTEAFF.

The chain recombines TRBV15 with TRBJ2-1; a weak D match, TRBD2 (5 bases). The CDR3 runs to 15 residues. Trimming cost V 3 bases and J 2 bases, with 11 bases left between them. Per the germline V gene, CDR1 is LNHNV and CDR2 is YYDKDF (reference sequence). CDR3 sequence: CATSSGVAPYNEQFF. The CDR3 DNA reads TGTGCCACCAGCAGTGGGGTAGCGCCCTACAATGAGCAGTTCTTC. Looking up the rest from reference TRBV15 and TRBJ2-1 gives the full variable domain: DAMVIQNPRYQVTQFGKPVTLSCSQTLNHNVMYWYQQKSSQAPKLLFHYYDKDFNNEADTPDNFQSRRPNTSFCFLDIRSPGLGDTAMYLCATSSGVAPYNEQFFGPGTRLTVL.

This clonotype appeared a few times. J is TRBJ2-1 and V is TRBV3-1; TRBD2 matches at 7 bases. The CDR3 extends over 16 amino acids. The V gene end was trimmed by 1 base and the J gene end by 8 bases; junction bases not matched to a gene: 11. Germline-derived CDR1 and CDR2 are LGHDT and YNNKEL (reference sequence). The DNA for the CDR3 is TGTGCCAGCAGCCAAGGCACTAGCGCCTCTCAGGATGAGCAGTTCTTC. Amino acid sequence: CASSQGTSASQDEQFF.